These 14 T cell receptor beta chains were sequenced from one sample in a study of identical twins. Using its own MiXCR run on the 5' RACE reads, TCRdb lists one record per CDR3 protein. Of fewer than 550,000 distinct CDR3 sequences in the sample, roughly an eighth were seen once. The sample also formed part of further work on yellow fever vaccine responses in identical twins.

Material: CD4+ T cells sorted from blood. The receptors derive from a woman aged 18-29 years in good health.

The gene calls are TRBV28 and TRBJ2-1, with 12 bases aligning to TRBD2. V dropped 5 bases and J dropped 11; count of bases not matched to a gene: 10. Looked up from germline, CDR1 is MDHEN and CDR2 is SYDVKM. The CDR3 is 15 residues long. The CDR3: CASSLRLAGGPQQFF. The CDR3 DNA sequence: TGTGCCAGCAGTCTTAGGCTAGCGGGAGGGCCACAGCAGTTCTTC.

This clonotype has a handful of counts. The chain couples TRBV2 to TRBJ2-3, with D possibly TRBD1 on 5 matching bases. The V end lost 6 bases, the J end lost 7 bases, and 11 bases lay between the germline ends. The CDR3 is made up of 12 amino acids. The V gene's germline CDR1 is SNHLY and CDR2 FYNNEI. CDR3 amino acids: CASSAQEYTQYF. In nucleotides, the CDR3 is TGTGCCAGCAGCGCACAGGAATATACGCAGTATTTT.

This rearrangement joins TRBV12-3 or TRBV12-4 to TRBJ1-4; the D is unclear. V was cut by 8 bases and J by 4 bases, with 8 bases left in between. The CDR3 has 12 residues. Here the CDR3 reads CASSRYNEKLFF. CDR3 bases: TGTGCCAGCTCTAGGTATAATGAAAAACTGTTTTTT.

This clonotype was picked up a small number of times. This chain links TRBV12-3 or TRBV12-4 with TRBJ1-2, with D possibly being TRBD1 (6 bases). The CDR3 has 15 residues. V lost 0 bases and J 0 bases, leaving 8 bases between the germline ends. CDR3 in amino acids: CASSLADRPNYGYTF. CDR3 DNA: TGTGCCAGCAGTTTAGCCGACAGGCCTAACTATGGCTACACCTTC.

The chain couples TRBV13 to TRBJ2-2, with a possible D match to TRBD2 (5 bases). There are 15 residues in the CDR3. The ends were cut back, 6 bases at V and 2 bases at J, with 13 bases in the middle. Germline CDR1 PRHDT, CDR2 FYEKMQ (reference sequence). The CDR3 loop reads CASRTGLRNTGELFF. As DNA, the CDR3 is TGTGCCAGCAGAACCGGACTGCGAAACACCGGGGAGCTGTTTTTT.

This chain joins TRBV27 and TRBJ2-2, with a weak D call TRBD2 (6 bases). The CDR3 consists of 17 residues. Germline V gives CDR1 MNHEY, CDR2 SMNVEV (reference sequence). V was cut by 0 bases and J by 0 bases, with 11 bases left in between. The CDR3 region is CASSLSPSASNTGELFF. The CDR3 DNA follows: TGTGCCAGCAGTTTATCCCCTAGCGCTTCGAACACCGGGGAGCTGTTTTTT.

This clonotype came up a few times. This chain links TRBV2 with TRBJ1-1; D call uncertain. Trimming took 7 bases from V and 2 from J, leaving 11 bases between them. In germline, CDR1 is SNHLY, CDR2 FYNNEI. CDR3 length: 13 residues. CDR3 DNA: TGTGCCAGCATGGAGGCGTACAACACTGAAGCTTTCTTT. Translating it yields CASMEAYNTEAFF.

The chain links TRBV14 to TRBJ1-1; D is undetermined. This CDR3 comprises 13 residues. Germline-derived CDR1 and CDR2 are SGHDN and FVKESK. V lost 0 bases, J lost 5 bases, and 7 bases lay in between. The CDR3 DNA reads TGTGCCAGCAGCCAAGATTATTGGACTGAAGCTTTCTTT. Protein sequence: CASSQDYWTEAFF.

V usage is TRBV9 and J usage is TRBJ2-3; no clear D. Trimming took 1 base from V and 2 from J, leaving 5 bases between them. Per germline, CDR1 SGDLS and CDR2 YYNGEE. The CDR3 length is 13 residues. CDR3 loop: CASSVLPTDTQYF. CDR3 in DNA: TGTGCCAGCAGCGTACTCCCCACAGATACGCAGTATTTT.

This clonotype appeared a few times. This chain uses TRBV2 with TRBJ1-1; D remains ambiguous. This CDR3 comprises 13 residues. V was shortened by 2 bases and J by 11 bases, with 15 bases between the two germline ends. Germline-derived CDR1 and CDR2 are SNHLY and FYNNEI. Written as DNA, the CDR3 is TGTGCCAGCAGTGAATTAGGATCCATGATGGCTTTCTTT. Protein product: CASSELGSMMAFF.

There are a few counts of this clonotype. The gene calls are TRBV5-1 and TRBJ1-5; maybe TRBD1 (6 bases). The germline CDR1 and CDR2 sequences are SGHRS and YFSETQ. The V gene lost 4 bases and the J gene lost 6 bases, with 14 bases spanning the gap. The CDR3 contains 14 residues. The CDR3 is CASSPEGGAQPQHF. CDR3 DNA: TGCGCCAGCAGCCCCGAGGGGGGGGCTCAGCCCCAGCATTTT.

This clonotype was detected only once. The chain carries TRBV18 and TRBJ2-7; possible D gene TRBD1, 5 bases. Germline V gene sequence: CDR1 KGHSH, CDR2 LQKENI. The CDR3 extends over 14 amino acids. Deletions cut 3 bases from V and 2 bases from J, with 11 bases between. The CDR3 reads CASSPGQNTYEQYF. CDR3 DNA sequence: TGTGCCAGCTCACCGGGGCAGAATACCTACGAGCAGTACTTC.

The table lists this clonotype with a few counts. The chain recombines TRBV12-3 or TRBV12-4 with TRBJ2-1, with 7 bases lining up with TRBD1. This CDR3 region has 14 residues. The junction had 5 bases not matched to a gene; V was cut back by 4 bases and J by 5 bases. As DNA, the CDR3 is TGTGCCAGCAGTTCTTACGACAGGGACAATGAGCAGTTCTTC. Translated: CASSSYDRDNEQFF.

The V and J genes are TRBV19 and TRBJ2-6; the D gene is possibly TRBD1 (6 bases). Germline CDR1 is LNHDA and CDR2 is SQIVND (reference sequence). V was trimmed by 1 base and J by 0 bases, leaving 7 bases between them. This CDR3 contains 16 residues. CDR3 nucleotide sequence: TGTGCCAGTAGTATAGTGGGACACTCTGGGGCCAACGTCCTGACTTTC. Translating gives CASSIVGHSGANVLTF.